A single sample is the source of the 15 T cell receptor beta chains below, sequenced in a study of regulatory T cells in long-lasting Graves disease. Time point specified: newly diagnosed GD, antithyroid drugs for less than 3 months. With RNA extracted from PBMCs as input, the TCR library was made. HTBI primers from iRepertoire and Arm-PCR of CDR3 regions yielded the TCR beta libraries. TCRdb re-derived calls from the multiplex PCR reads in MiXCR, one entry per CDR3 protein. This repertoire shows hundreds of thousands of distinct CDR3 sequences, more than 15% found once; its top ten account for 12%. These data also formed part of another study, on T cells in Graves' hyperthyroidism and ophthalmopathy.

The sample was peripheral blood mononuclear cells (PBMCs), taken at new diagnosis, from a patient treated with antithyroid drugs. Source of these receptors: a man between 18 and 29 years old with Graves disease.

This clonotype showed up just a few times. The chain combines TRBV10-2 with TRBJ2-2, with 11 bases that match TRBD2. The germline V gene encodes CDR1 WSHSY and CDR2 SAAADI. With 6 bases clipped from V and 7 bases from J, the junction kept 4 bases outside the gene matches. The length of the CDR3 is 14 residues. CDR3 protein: CASSKLAGVGELFF. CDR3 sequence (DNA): TGCGCCAGCAGCAAACTAGCGGGAGTCGGGGAGCTGTTTTTT.

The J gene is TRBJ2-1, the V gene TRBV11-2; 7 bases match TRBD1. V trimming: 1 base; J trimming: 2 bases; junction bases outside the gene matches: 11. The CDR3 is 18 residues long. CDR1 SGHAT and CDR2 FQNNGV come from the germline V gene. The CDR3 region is CASSLVGLRGGPYNEQFF. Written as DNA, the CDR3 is TGTGCCAGCAGCTTAGTGGGTCTTCGAGGGGGCCCCTACAATGAGCAGTTCTTC.

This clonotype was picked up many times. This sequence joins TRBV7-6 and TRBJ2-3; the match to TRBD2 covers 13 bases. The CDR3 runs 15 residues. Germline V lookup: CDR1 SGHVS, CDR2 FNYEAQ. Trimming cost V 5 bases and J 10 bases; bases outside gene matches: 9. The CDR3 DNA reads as TGTGCCAGCAGCCAGGGACTAGCGGGATCTGTTTCGCAGTATTTT. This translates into CASSQGLAGSVSQYF.

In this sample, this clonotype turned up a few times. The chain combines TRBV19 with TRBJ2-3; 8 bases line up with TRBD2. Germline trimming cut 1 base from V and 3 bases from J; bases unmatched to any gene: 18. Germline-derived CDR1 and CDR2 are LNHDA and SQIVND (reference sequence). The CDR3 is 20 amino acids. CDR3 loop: CASSIGRHSSGRGFTDTQYF. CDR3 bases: TGTGCCAGTAGTATAGGTCGTCACTCAAGCGGGAGAGGTTTTACAGATACGCAGTATTTT. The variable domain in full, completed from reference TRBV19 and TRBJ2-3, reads DGGITQSPKYLFRKEGQNVTLSCEQNLNHDAMYWYRQDPGQGLRLIYYSQIVNDFQKGDIAEGYSVSREKKESFPLTVTSAQKNPTAFYLCASSIGRHSSGRGFTDTQYFGPGTRLTVL.

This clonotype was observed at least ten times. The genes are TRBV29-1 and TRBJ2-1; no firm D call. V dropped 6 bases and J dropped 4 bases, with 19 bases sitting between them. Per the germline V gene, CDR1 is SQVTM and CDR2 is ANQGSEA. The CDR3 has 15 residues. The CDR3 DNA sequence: TGCAGCGTCGACCATACTACCCTTCGATACAATGAGCAGTTCTTC. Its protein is CSVDHTTLRYNEQFF.

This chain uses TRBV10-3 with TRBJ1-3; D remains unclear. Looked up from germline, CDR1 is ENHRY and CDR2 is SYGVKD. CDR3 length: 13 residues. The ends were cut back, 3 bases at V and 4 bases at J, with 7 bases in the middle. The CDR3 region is CAISDVSGNTIYF. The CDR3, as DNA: TGTGCCATCAGTGATGTTTCCGGAAACACCATATATTTT.

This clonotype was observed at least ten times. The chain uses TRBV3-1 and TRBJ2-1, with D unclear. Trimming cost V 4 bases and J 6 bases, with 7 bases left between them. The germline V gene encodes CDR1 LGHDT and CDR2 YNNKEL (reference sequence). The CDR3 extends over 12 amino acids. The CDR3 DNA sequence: TGTGCCAGCAGCCCATTCCGCAATGAGCAGTTCTTC. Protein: CASSPFRNEQFF.

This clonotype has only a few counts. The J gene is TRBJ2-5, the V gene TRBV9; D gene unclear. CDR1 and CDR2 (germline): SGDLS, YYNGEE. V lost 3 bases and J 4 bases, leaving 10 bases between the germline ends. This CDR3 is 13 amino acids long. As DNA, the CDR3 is TGTGCCAGCAGCGGCCATACGGGAGAGACCCAGTACTTC. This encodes CASSGHTGETQYF.

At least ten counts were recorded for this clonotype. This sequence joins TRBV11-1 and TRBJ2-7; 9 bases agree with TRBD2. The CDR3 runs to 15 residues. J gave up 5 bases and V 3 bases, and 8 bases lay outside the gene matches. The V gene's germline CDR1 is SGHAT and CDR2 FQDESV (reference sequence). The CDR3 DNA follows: TGTGCCAGCAGCTTTTCGCGGGAGGGCCGGGACGAGCAGTACTTC. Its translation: CASSFSREGRDEQYF.

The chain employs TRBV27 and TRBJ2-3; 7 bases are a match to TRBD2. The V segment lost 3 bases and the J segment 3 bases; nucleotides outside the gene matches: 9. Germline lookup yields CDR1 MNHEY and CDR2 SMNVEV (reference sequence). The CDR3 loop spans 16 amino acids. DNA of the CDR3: TGTGCCAGCAGTTTTTTGCGGGAGAGGGGTACAGATACGCAGTATTTT. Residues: CASSFLRERGTDTQYF.

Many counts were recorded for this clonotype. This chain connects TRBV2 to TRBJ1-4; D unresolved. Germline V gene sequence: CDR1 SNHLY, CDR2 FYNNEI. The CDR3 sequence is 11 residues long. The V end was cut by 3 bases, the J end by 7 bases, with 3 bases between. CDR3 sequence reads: CASSDLEKLFF. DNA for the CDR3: TGTGCCAGCAGTGATCTTGAAAAACTGTTTTTT.

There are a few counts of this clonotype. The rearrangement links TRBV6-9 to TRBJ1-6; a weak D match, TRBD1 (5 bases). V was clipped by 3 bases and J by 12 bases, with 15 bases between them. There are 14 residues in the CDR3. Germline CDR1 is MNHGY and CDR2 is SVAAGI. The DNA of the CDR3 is TGTGCCAGCAGTTACGCCCGAGGGGAGATACCCCTCCACTTT. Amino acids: CASSYARGEIPLHF.

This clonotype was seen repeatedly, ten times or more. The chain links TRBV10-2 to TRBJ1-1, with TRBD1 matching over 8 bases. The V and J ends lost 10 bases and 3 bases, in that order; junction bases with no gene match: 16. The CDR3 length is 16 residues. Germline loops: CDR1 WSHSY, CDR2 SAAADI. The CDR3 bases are TGCGCCACAGCGGTCGGACAGGGTGTGCTGGACACTGAAGCTTTCTTT. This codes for CATAVGQGVLDTEAFF.

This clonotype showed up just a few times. CDR3 sequence reads: CASSQESFSTTGVNIQYF. CDR3 coding DNA: TGCGCCAGCAGCCAAGAAAGCTTCTCGACTACGGGAGTGAACATTCAGTACTTC. This sequence joins TRBV4-1 and TRBJ2-4; tentative D call: TRBD2 (6 bases). The CDR3 extends over 18 amino acids. V lost 0 bases, J lost 7 bases, and 22 bases lay in between. Germline assignment: CDR1 MGHRA and CDR2 YSYEKL.

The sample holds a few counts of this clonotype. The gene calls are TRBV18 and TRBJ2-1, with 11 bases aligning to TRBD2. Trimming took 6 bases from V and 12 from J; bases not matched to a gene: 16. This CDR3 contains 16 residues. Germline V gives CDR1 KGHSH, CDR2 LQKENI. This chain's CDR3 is CASSLQTSGATGWQFF. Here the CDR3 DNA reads TGTGCCAGCTCCCTACAGACTAGCGGGGCTACAGGGTGGCAGTTCTTC.